The entry below gives a single T cell receptor (beta chain) sequence along with its context. Germline-derived CDR1 and CDR2 are MNHNS and SASEGT. V was shortened by 5 bases and J by 2 bases, with 11 bases between the two germline ends. This CDR3 is 14 amino acids long. The source of the sample is a study of shared clonotypes between healthy human individuals. Genomic DNA from each subset was divided evenly over several immunoSEQ plates. Here immunoSEQ multiplex PCR was the method, and the copy in TCRdb shows in-frame clones only, minus some. The data contain over 850,000 clones, around three quarters of them singletons. Healthy HIV-negative adults without recent acute infections or vaccinations served as donors.

The chain joins TRBV6-1 to TRBJ2-3; either TRBD1 or TRBD2 may fit D (6 bases each). The sample comprised memory CD4+ T cells from PBMCs. The subset is: CD45RA-negative fraction. This TCR was recovered from a young man in good health. Some clones in this sample may be carry-over from other donors' samples. DNA for the CDR3: TGTGCCAGCAGTAGGGGGGAACTCACAGATACGCAGTATTTT. Protein sequence: CASSRGELTDTQYF.